This is a list of T cell receptor beta chains from one sample in a study of cytomegalovirus exposure and HLA in healthy donors. The table came from immunoSEQ multiplex PCR; TCRdb's copy has only in-frame clones and leaves some out. The sample yields around 91,000 clones, approximately 95% seen once. Sequenced: PBMCs. The receptor source for this set is a woman aged 25 to 39 in good health and CMV-seropositive. Both conserved end residues are part of each CDR3. D genes are given only for firm matches. Part of the rows lack a size; the others show once, few, many or a class for expanded clones.

V gene,clone size,D gene,J gene,CDR3 DNA,CDR3 protein
TRBV28,NA,TRBD2,TRBJ2-1,TGTGCCAGCAGTTCCGCCCCCCTCTTCGCGGGAGGGGCAAATGAGCAGTTCTTC,CASSSAPLFAGGANEQFF
TRBV27,once,TRBD2,TRBJ2-7,TGTGCCAGCAGCCAGCGGGGACTAGCGGAGAGCGAGCAGTACTTC,CASSQRGLAESEQYF
TRBV5-1,many,TRBD1,TRBJ2-7,TGCGCCAGCATAGGGACAGGGTTTGGGCACGAGCAGTACTTC,CASIGTGFGHEQYF
TRBV7-9,NA,TRBD1,TRBJ1-1,TGTGCCAGCAGCTTCCGACAGGGACTGGGGAACACTGAAGCTTTCTTT,CASSFRQGLGNTEAFF
TRBV9,NA,NA,TRBJ2-1,TGTGCCAGCAGCGTATGTGTGGGAGTCATAGTCTATGAGCAGTTCTTC,CASSVCVGVIVYEQFF
TRBV28,once,TRBD2,TRBJ2-1,TGTGCCAGCAGACCCGGGACTAGCTCTATGTTCTTC,CASRPGTSSMFF
TRBV28,NA,TRBD2,TRBJ2-4,TGTGCCAGCAGTTCGGGCGGGGGTCTAGCCAAAAACATTCAGTACTTC,CASSSGGGLAKNIQYF
TRBV7-2,NA,TRBD2,TRBJ2-5,TGTGCCAGCATCCCTGGGGGAGGGCTAGGGGAGACCCAGTACTTC,CASIPGGGLGETQYF
TRBV28,NA,NA,TRBJ2-3,TGTGCCAGCAGTTTCGATCCGGGATCCTCAGATACGCAGTATTTT,CASSFDPGSSDTQYF
TRBV9,NA,TRBD1,TRBJ2-5,TGTGCCAGCAGCACACGCACAGGGGCCCAGTACTTC,CASSTRTGAQYF
TRBV5-1,NA,NA,TRBJ1-2,TGCGCCAGCAGCTTGGAACAGTTAAACTATGGCTACACCTTC,CASSLEQLNYGYTF
TRBV4-3,NA,NA,TRBJ1-2,TGCGCCAGCAGCCAGGCTACAGGGCTCGGCTATGGCTACACCTTC,CASSQATGLGYGYTF
TRBV4-3,NA,TRBD2,TRBJ2-7,TGCGCCAGCAGCCAAGCGGGAGGTACTAGTTTCTACGAGCAGTACTTC,CASSQAGGTSFYEQYF
TRBV4-3,NA,TRBD2,TRBJ2-1,TGCGCCAGCAGCCGCACCTCCGGGACTAGCGGGAGGAATGAGCAGTTCTTC,CASSRTSGTSGRNEQFF
TRBV25-1,NA,NA,TRBJ2-2,TGTGCCAGCAGAGACGACCCTCATGACAGAACCGGGGAGCTGTTTTTT,CASRDDPHDRTGELFF
TRBV28,NA,TRBD2,TRBJ2-3,TGTGCCAGCAGTCCTACGCCGTTTTCCATCGGCCGAGGGACTAGCGGGGAGACAGATACGCAGTATTTT,CASSPTPFSIGRGTSGETDTQYF
TRBV5-1,NA,TRBD1,TRBJ1-5,TGCGCCAGCAGTCTGGGACAGAATAGCAATCAGCCCCAGCATTTT,CASSLGQNSNQPQHF
TRBV19,NA,TRBD1,TRBJ2-7,TGTGCCAGTAGCCGGGACAGATCCTACGAGCAGTACTTC,CASSRDRSYEQYF
TRBV11-2,NA,NA,TRBJ1-1,TGTGCCAGCAGCTTAAGGGGTACTGGCACTGAAGCTTTCTTT,CASSLRGTGTEAFF
TRBV14,NA,TRBD2,TRBJ2-1,TGTGCCAGCAGCCAAGGAGTGACAGGGACTAGCGGGAGATTCAACCCTGAGCAGTTCTTC,CASSQGVTGTSGRFNPEQFF
TRBV11-2,NA,TRBD2,TRBJ2-3,TGTGCCAGCAGCTTGGGAGGGGTGGCAGATACGCAGTATTTT,CASSLGGVADTQYF
TRBV10-3,NA,TRBD1,TRBJ2-7,TGTGCCATCTCGCAGGACAGGGCTTCCCACGAGCAGTACTTC,CAISQDRASHEQYF
TRBV2,NA,NA,TRBJ1-1,TGTGCCAGCCAAGAAAGTGCGCAGAACACTGAAGCTTTCTTT,CASQESAQNTEAFF
TRBV30,NA,TRBD2,TRBJ2-2,TGTGCCTGGGGACTAGCGGCGTCGGGCGGGGAGCTGTTTTTT,CAWGLAASGGELFF
TRBV6-1,NA,TRBD1,TRBJ1-2,TGTGCCAGTGGATTGACAGGGAACTATGGCTACACCTTC,CASGLTGNYGYTF
TRBV15,NA,TRBD1,TRBJ1-5,TGTGCCACCAGCAGAGGGGGACAGGGCGGTCAGCCCCAGCATTTT,CATSRGGQGGQPQHF
TRBV9,NA,TRBD1,TRBJ1-1,TGTGCCAGCAGCGATAAAACTGGGACAGGGGAAATCTTCTTT,CASSDKTGTGEIFF
TRBV7-2,NA,NA,TRBJ2-7,TGTGCCAGCAGCACACGAGGACAGATTTTCTACGAGCAGTACTTC,CASSTRGQIFYEQYF
TRBV28,NA,TRBD1,TRBJ2-1,TGTGCCAGCATTAGGGACAGGGGCCGGAATGAGCAGTTCTTC,CASIRDRGRNEQFF
TRBV20-1,NA,NA,TRBJ2-1,TGCAGTGCCCTACCAGAGGAGGAGCAGTTCTTC,CSALPEEEQFF
TRBV28,once,TRBD2,TRBJ2-2,TGTGCCAGCAGTTTTGCGGGGGGCACCGGGGAGCTGTTTTTT,CASSFAGGTGELFF
TRBV19,NA,TRBD1,TRBJ1-2,TGTGCCAGTAGTAGTGGGGGTCGAGACAGGGGGCGAGACTATGGCTACACCTTC,CASSSGGRDRGRDYGYTF
TRBV30,NA,NA,TRBJ2-2,TGTGCCTGGAGTGGAGGCCGGCGGGTGGGGGAGCTGTTTTTT,CAWSGGRRVGELFF
TRBV2,once,NA,TRBJ2-1,TGTGCCAGCAGCCGGAGGACAGAATCGAAGGTCTTCAGCTCCTACAATGAGCAGTTCTTC,CASSRRTESKVFSSYNEQFF
TRBV5-1,NA,TRBD2,TRBJ2-7,TGCGCCAGCAGCTCGAGCGGGAGCTCCTACGAGCAGTACTTC,CASSSSGSSYEQYF
TRBV2,NA,TRBD2,TRBJ2-1,TGTGCCAGCAGTGAAACACTAGCGGGAGGAAATGAGCAGTTCTTC,CASSETLAGGNEQFF
TRBV19,NA,TRBD1,TRBJ2-7,TGTGCCAGTAGTCCCCTCACAGGGGTCTCCTACGAGCAGTACTTC,CASSPLTGVSYEQYF
TRBV19,NA,NA,TRBJ1-4,TGTGCCAGTAGTTTCACAGGGAGAACTAATGAAAAACTGTTTTTT,CASSFTGRTNEKLFF
TRBV6-6,NA,NA,TRBJ1-3,TGTGCCAGCAGCCGCCGCACAGGATCTGGAAACACCATATATTTT,CASSRRTGSGNTIYF
TRBV18,NA,NA,TRBJ2-1,TGTGCCAGCTTCCGGACTCATTACAATGAGCAGTTCTTC,CASFRTHYNEQFF
TRBV18,NA,NA,TRBJ2-7,TGTGCCAGCTCACCACCGGCAGGGGTGGACGAGCAGTACTTC,CASSPPAGVDEQYF
TRBV6-1,NA,TRBD1,TRBJ1-2,TGTGCCAGCACCGGGACAGGGAGGGGGAATGGCTACACCTTC,CASTGTGRGNGYTF
TRBV28,NA,NA,TRBJ1-5,TGTGCCAGCAGTTTAGCCAGGGGTAGCAATCAGCCCCAGCATTTT,CASSLARGSNQPQHF
TRBV18,NA,NA,TRBJ2-1,TGTGCCAGCTCACCTCCCGGGAGTTTCTCCTACAATGAGCAGTTCTTC,CASSPPGSFSYNEQFF
TRBV27,NA,TRBD1,TRBJ2-5,TGTGCCAGCAGTTATTTGGGACAGGGCCCCGAAGAGACCCAGTACTTC,CASSYLGQGPEETQYF
TRBV5-6,NA,NA,TRBJ1-5,TGTGCCAGCAGCTGGGGCAGGATCAATCAGCCCCAGCATTTT,CASSWGRINQPQHF
TRBV7-2,NA,TRBD2,TRBJ2-1,TGTGCCAGCAGCTTAGGGGGGGGCTACAATGAGCAGTTCTTC,CASSLGGGYNEQFF
TRBV11-1,NA,TRBD2,TRBJ2-5,TGTGCCAGCAGCGCCGGGACTAGTGCAGTGGCGTGGGAGACCCAGTACTTC,CASSAGTSAVAWETQYF
TRBV5-4,NA,TRBD1,TRBJ1-2,TGTGCCAGCAGCTTGTTTCAGGGGGACCACTATGGCTACACCTTC,CASSLFQGDHYGYTF
TRBV2,NA,TRBD1,TRBJ2-5,TGTGCCAGCAGTGCCCGGGACAGGGTTTTGGGGACCCAGTACTTC,CASSARDRVLGTQYF
TRBV2,NA,NA,TRBJ2-7,TGTGCCAGCAGTGAAAGGGAGTCCCCCTTCGGGGAGCAGTACTTC,CASSERESPFGEQYF
TRBV28,once,NA,TRBJ2-2,TGTGCCAGCAGTTTTTTTGGGGCACCCAGCGGGGAGCTGTTTTTT,CASSFFGAPSGELFF
TRBV7-9,NA,NA,TRBJ2-5,TGTGCCAGCAGCCTGGGACTCGCCCAAGAGACCCAGTACTTC,CASSLGLAQETQYF
TRBV30,NA,NA,TRBJ1-3,TGTGCCTGGAGCCCGGGAGCAGTGTCTGGAAACACCATATATTTT,CAWSPGAVSGNTIYF
TRBV27,NA,NA,TRBJ1-5,TGTGCCAGCAGCCTACAGGGTCCGGCTCAGCCCCAGCATTTT,CASSLQGPAQPQHF
TRBV5-1,NA,NA,TRBJ2-5,TGCGCCAGCAGCTTGAGTGGCGGGCAACAAGAGACCCAGTACTTC,CASSLSGGQQETQYF
TRBV6-1,NA,TRBD2,TRBJ2-4,TGTGCCAGCAGAATTTCTAGCGGGACTGGGGACATTCAGTACTTC,CASRISSGTGDIQYF